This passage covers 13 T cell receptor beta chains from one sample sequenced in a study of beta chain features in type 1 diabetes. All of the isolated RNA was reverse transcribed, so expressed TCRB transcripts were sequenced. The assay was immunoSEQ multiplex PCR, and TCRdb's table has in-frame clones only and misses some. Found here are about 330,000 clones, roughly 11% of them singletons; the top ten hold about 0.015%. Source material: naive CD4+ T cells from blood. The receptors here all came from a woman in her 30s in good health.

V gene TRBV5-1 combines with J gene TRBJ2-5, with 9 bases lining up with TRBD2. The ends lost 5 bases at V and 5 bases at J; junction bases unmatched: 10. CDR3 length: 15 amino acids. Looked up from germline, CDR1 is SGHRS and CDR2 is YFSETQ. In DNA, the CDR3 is TGCGCCAGCAGAGATGGCGGGAGGGCCAGCGAGACCCAGTACTTC. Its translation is CASRDGGRASETQYF.

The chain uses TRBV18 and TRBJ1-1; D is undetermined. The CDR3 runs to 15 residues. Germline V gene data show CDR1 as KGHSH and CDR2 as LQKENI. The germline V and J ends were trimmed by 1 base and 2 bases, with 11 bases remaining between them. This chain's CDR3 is CASSPQEEFNTEAFF. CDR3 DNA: TGTGCCAGCTCACCACAAGAGGAGTTTAACACTGAAGCTTTCTTT.

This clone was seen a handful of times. This chain's CDR3 is CASSLASGVRANEQFF. The CDR3 DNA is TGTGCCAGCAGCTTAGCGTCCGGGGTGAGGGCCAATGAGCAGTTCTTC. The chain carries TRBV7-2 and TRBJ2-1; TRBD2 might be the D (5 bases). Germline assignment: CDR1 SGHTA and CDR2 FQGNSA. Trimming removed 0 bases at V and 6 bases at J, with 15 bases between. This CDR3 region has 16 residues.

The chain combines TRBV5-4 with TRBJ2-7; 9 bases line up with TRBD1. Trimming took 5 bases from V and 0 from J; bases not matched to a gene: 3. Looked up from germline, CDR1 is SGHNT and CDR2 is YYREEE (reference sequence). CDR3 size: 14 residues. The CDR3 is CASRRTGDSYEQYF. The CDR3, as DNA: TGTGCCAGCAGGAGGACAGGGGACTCCTACGAGCAGTACTTC.

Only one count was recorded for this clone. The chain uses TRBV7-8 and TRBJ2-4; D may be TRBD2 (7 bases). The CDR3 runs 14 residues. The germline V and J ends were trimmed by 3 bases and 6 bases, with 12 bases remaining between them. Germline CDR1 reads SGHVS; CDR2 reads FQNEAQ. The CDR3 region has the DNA TGTGCCAGCAGCTTGCAGGGGAGGGGAAACATTCAGTACTTC. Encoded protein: CASSLQGRGNIQYF.

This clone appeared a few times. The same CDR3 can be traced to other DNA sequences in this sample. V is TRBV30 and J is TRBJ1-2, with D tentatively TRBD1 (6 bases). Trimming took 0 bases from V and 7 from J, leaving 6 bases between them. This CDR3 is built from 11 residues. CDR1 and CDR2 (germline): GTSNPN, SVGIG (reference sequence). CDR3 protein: CAWSVGGGYTF. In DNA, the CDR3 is TGTGCCTGGAGTGTAGGGGGTGGCTACACCTTC.

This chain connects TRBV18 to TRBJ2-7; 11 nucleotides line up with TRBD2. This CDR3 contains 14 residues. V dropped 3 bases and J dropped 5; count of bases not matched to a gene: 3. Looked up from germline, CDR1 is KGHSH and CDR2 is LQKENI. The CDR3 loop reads CASSPTTSGNEQYF. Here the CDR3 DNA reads TGTGCCAGCTCACCTACGACTAGCGGGAACGAGCAGTACTTC.

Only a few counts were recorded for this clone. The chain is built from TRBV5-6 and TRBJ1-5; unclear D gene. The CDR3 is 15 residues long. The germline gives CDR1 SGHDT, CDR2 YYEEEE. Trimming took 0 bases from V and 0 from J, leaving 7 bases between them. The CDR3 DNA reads TGTGCCAGCAGCTTGGTATCAGTTAGCAATCAGCCCCAGCATTTT. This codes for CASSLVSVSNQPQHF.

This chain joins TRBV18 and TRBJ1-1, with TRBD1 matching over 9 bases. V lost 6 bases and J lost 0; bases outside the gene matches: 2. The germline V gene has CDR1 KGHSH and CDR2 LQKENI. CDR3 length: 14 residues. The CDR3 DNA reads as TGTGCCAGCTCGGGACAGGGAATGAACACTGAAGCTTTCTTT. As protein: CASSGQGMNTEAFF.

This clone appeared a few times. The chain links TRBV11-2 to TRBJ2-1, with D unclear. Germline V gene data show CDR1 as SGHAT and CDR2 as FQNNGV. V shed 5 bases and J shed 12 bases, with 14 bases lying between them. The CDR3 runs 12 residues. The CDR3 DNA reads TGTGCCAGCAGCCTCGAAACTTTCGGGCAGTTCTTC. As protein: CASSLETFGQFF.

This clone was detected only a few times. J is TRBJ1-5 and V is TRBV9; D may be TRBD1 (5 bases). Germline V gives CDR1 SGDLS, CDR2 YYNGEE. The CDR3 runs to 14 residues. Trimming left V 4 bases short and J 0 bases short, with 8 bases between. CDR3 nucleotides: TGTGCCAGCAGCACGGGGGTTAGCAATCAGCCCCAGCATTTT. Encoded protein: CASSTGVSNQPQHF.

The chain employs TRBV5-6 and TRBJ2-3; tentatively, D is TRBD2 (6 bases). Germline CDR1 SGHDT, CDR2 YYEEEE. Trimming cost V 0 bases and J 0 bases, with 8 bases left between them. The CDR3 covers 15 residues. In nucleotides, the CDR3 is TGTGCCAGCAGCTTGGGAGGGACTAGCACAGATACGCAGTATTTT. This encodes CASSLGGTSTDTQYF. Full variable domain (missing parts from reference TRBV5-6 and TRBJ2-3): DAGVTQSPTHLIKTRGQQVTLRCSPKSGHDTVSWYQQALGQGPQFIFQYYEEEERQRGNFPDRFSGHQFPNYSSELNVNALLLGDSALYLCASSLGGTSTDTQYFGPGTRLTVL.

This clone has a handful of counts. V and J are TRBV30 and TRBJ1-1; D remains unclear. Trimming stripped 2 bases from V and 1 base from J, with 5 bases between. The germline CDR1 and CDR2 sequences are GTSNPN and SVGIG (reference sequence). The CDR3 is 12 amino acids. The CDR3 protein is CAWSMRNTEAFF. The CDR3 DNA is TGTGCCTGGAGTATGAGGAACACTGAAGCTTTCTTT.